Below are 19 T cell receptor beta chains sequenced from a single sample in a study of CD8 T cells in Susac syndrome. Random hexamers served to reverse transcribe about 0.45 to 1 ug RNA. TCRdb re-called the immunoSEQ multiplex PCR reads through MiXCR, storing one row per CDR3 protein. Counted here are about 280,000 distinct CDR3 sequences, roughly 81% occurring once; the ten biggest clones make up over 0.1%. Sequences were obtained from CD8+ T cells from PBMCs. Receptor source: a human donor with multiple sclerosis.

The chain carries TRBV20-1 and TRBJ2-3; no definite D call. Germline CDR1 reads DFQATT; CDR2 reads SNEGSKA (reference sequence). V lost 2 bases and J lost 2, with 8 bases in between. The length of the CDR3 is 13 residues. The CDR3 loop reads CSARTDHTDTQYF. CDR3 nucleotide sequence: TGCAGTGCTAGAACGGACCACACAGATACGCAGTATTTT.

The CDR3 sequence is CASSESGTGGHEQYF. The DNA for the CDR3 is TGCGCCAGCAGTGAGTCAGGGACAGGGGGCCACGAGCAGTACTTC. V is TRBV10-2 and J is TRBJ2-7, with TRBD1 identical over 12 bases. Germline-derived CDR1 and CDR2 are WSHSY and SAAADI. The CDR3 is made up of 15 amino acids. With 0 bases clipped from V and 5 bases from J, the junction kept 2 bases outside the gene matches.

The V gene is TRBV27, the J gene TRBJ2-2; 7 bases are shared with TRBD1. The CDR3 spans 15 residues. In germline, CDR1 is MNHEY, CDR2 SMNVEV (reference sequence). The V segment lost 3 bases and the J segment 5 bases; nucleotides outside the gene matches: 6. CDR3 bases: TGTGCCAGCAGTTTTACAGGGGAAGGGACCGGGGAGCTGTTTTTT. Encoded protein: CASSFTGEGTGELFF.

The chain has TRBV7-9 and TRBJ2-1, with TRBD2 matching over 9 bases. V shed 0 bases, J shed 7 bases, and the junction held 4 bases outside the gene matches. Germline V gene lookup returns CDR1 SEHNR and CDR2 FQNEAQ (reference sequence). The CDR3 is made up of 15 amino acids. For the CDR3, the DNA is TGTGCCAGCAGCTTAGCTAGCGGGAGTACGAATGAGCAGTTCTTC. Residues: CASSLASGSTNEQFF.

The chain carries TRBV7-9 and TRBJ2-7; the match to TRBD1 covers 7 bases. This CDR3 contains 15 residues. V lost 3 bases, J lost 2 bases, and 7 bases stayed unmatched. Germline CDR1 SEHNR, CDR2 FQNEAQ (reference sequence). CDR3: CASSFRDRRPYEQYF. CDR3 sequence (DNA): TGTGCCAGCAGCTTCCGGGACAGAAGGCCCTACGAGCAGTACTTC.

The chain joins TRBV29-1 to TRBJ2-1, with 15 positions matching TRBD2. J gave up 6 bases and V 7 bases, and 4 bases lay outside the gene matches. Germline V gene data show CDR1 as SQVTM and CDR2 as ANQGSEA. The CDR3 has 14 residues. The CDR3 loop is CSDGLAGGTNEQFF. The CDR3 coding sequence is TGCAGCGACGGACTAGCGGGAGGGACCAATGAGCAGTTCTTC.

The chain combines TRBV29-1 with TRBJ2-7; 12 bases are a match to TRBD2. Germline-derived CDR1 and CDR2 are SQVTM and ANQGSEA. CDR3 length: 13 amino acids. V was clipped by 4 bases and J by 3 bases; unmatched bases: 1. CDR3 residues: CSVGTSGNYEQYF. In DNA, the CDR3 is TGCAGCGTTGGGACTAGCGGGAACTACGAGCAGTACTTC.

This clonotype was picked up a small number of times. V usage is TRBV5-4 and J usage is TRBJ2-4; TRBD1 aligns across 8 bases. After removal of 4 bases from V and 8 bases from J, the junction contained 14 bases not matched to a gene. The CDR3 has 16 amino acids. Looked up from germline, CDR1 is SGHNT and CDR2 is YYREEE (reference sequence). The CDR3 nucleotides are TGTGCCAGCAGCACAAAGACAGGGGTTGGGGTTGACATTCAGTACTTC. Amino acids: CASSTKTGVGVDIQYF.

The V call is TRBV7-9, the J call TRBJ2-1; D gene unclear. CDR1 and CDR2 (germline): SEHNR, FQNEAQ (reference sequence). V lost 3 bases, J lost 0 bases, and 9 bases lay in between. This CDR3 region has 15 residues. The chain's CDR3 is CASSFIESSYNEQFF. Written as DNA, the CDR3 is TGTGCCAGCAGCTTCATAGAAAGCTCCTACAATGAGCAGTTCTTC.

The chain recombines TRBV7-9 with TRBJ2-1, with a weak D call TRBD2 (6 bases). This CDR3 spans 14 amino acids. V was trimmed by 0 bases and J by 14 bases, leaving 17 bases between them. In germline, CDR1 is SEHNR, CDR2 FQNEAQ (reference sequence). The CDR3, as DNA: TGTGCCAGCAGCTTAGCGATTGGCGGGGCTTCGGAGTTCTTC. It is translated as CASSLAIGGASEFF.

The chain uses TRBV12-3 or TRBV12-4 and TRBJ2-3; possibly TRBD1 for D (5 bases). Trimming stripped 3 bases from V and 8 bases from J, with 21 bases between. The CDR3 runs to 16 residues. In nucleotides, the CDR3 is TGTGCCAGCAGTTTTATAATAGGCAGGGATCAGGGTACGCAGTATTTT. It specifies CASSFIIGRDQGTQYF.

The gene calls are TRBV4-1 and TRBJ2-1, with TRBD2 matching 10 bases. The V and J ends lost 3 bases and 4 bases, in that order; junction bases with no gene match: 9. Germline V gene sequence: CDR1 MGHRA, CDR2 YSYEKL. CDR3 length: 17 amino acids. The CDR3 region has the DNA TGCGCCAGCAGCCAGGGCCCAGCGGGAGGGAATTACAATGAGCAGTTCTTC. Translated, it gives CASSQGPAGGNYNEQFF.

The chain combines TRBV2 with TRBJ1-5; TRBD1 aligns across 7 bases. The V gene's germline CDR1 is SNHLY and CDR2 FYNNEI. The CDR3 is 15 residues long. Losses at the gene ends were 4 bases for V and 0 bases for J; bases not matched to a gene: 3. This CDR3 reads CASSAGTASNQPQHF. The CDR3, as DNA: TGTGCCAGCAGTGCCGGGACAGCTAGCAATCAGCCCCAGCATTTT.

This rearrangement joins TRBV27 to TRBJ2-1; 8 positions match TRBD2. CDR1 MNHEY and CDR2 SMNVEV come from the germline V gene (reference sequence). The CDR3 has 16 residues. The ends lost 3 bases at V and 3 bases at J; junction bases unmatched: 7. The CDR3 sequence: CASSFSAGERYNEQFF. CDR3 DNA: TGTGCCAGCAGTTTTTCAGCGGGAGAACGCTACAATGAGCAGTTCTTC.

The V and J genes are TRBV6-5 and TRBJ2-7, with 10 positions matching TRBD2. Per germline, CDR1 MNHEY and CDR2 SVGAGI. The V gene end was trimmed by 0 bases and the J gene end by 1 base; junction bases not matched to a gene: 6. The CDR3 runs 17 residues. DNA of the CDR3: TGTGCCAGCAGTTACTCGAGTCTGACTAGCGGGTCCTACGAGCAGTACTTC. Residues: CASSYSSLTSGSYEQYF.

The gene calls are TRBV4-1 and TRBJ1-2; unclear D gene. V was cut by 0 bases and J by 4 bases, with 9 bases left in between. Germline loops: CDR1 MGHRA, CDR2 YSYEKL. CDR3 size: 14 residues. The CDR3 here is CASSQEVAFYGYTF. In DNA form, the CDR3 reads TGCGCCAGCAGCCAAGAGGTCGCGTTCTATGGCTACACCTTC.

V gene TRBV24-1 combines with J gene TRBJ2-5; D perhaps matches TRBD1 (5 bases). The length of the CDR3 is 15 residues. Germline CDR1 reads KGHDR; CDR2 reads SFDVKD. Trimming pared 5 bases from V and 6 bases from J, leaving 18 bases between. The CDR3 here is CATSGVDSLDKTQYF. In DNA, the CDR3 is TGTGCCACCAGTGGGGTAGACAGTCTCGATAAGACCCAGTACTTC.

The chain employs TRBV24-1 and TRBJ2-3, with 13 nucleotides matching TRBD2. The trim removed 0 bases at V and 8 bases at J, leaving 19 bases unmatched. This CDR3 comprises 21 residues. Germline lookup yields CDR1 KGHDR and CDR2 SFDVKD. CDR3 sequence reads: CATSDLVLGLAGDVVALTQYF. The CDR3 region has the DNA TGTGCCACCAGTGATTTGGTGCTCGGACTAGCGGGAGACGTTGTCGCGCTTACGCAGTATTTT.

The CDR3 nucleotides are TGTGCCAGCAAACAGGGGGAAATAACTGAAGCTTTCTTT. This gives the protein CASKQGEITEAFF. The rearrangement links TRBV6-6 to TRBJ1-1, with 8 bases fitting TRBD1. J gave up 5 bases and V 7 bases, and 6 bases lay outside the gene matches. Germline loops: CDR1 MNHNY, CDR2 SVGAGI (reference sequence). The CDR3 is 13 amino acids.